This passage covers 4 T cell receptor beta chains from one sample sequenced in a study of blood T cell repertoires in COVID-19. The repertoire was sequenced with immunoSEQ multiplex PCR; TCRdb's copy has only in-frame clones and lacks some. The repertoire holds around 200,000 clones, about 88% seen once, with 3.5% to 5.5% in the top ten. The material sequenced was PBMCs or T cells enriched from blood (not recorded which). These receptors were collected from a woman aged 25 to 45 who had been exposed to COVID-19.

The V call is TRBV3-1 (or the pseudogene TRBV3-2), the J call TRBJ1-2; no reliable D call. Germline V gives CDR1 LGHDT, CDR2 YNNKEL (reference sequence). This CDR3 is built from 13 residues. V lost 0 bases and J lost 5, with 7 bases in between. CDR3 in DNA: TGTGCCAGCAGCCAAGAACAGATTTATGGCTACACCTTC. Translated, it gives CASSQEQIYGYTF.

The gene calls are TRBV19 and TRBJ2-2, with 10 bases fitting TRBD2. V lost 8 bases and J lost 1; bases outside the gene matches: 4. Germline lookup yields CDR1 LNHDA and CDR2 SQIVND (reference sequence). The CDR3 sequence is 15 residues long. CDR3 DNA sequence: TGTGCCAGTCGCGAGCGGGGGGGGAACACCGGGGAGCTGTTTTTT. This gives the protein CASRERGGNTGELFF.

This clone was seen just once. The CDR3 region has the DNA TGTGCTAGTGGCCGAACAGGGGGGATGAACACTGAAGCTTTCTTT. It codes for CASGRTGGMNTEAFF. V is TRBV12-5 and J is TRBJ1-1; the match to TRBD1 covers 8 bases. The germline V gene has CDR1 LGHNT and CDR2 FRNRAP. This CDR3 region has 15 residues. The V segment lost 6 bases and the J segment 0 bases; nucleotides outside the gene matches: 6.

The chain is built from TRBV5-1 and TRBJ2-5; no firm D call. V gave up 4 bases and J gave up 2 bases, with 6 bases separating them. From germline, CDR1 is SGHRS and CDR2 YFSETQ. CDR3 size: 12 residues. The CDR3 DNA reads TGCGCCAGCAGCCCCGGGCAAGAGACCCAGTACTTC. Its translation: CASSPGQETQYF.